In its sample, the clone carrying this T cell receptor beta chain was seen a few times. Data came from immunoSEQ multiplex PCR; TCRdb stores just in-frame clones and leaves some out. The table includes approximately 360,000 clones, around 92% detected once. The data belong to a study of blood T cell repertoires in COVID-19. The material sequenced was peripheral blood. This receptor was obtained from a man aged 35 to 55 with acute or convalescent COVID-19.

CDR3 nucleotide sequence: TGCGCCAGCAGCTTGGGACAGGGGAGCAATCAGCCCCAGCATTTT. It encodes CASSLGQGSNQPQHF. The rearrangement joins TRBV5-1 to TRBJ1-5, with 8 bases that match TRBD1. Germline CDR1 and CDR2: SGHRS and YFSETQ. J lost 1 base, V lost 0 bases, and 0 bases had no gene match. The CDR3 spans 15 residues.